Each of the 17 T cell receptor beta chains below was sequenced from the same sample in a study of blood T cell repertoires in COVID-19. Measured with immunoSEQ multiplex PCR; TCRdb has only the in-frame clones, and not every one. The data contain more than 150,000 clones, 86% of them seen just once; the ten biggest clones take up around 20%. Sequenced sample: peripheral blood. These receptors all come from a man between 65 and 85 years old with active or convalescent COVID-19.

The chain employs TRBV7-9 and TRBJ2-1, with 14 bases lining up with TRBD2. The germline V gene encodes CDR1 SEHNR and CDR2 FQNEAQ (reference sequence). V gave up 3 bases and J gave up 8 bases; unmatched junction bases: 3. This CDR3 has 15 amino acids. The CDR3 nucleotides are TGTGCCAGCAGCTTGACTAGCGGGGGGGCGTATGAGCAGTTCTTC. Translated: CASSLTSGGAYEQFF.

The CDR3, as DNA: TGTGCCAGCAGTTCCCAGGGTGGAAAACAGCCCCAGCATTTT. It is translated as CASSSQGGKQPQHF. The V and J genes are TRBV7-2 and TRBJ1-5; tentative D call: TRBD1 (5 bases). The ends were cut back, 6 bases at V and 7 bases at J, with 16 bases in the middle. Per the germline V gene, CDR1 is SGHTA and CDR2 is FQGNSA. The CDR3 is 14 amino acids. Drawing the rest from reference TRBV7-2 and TRBJ1-5, the complete variable domain is GAGVSQSPSNKVTEKGKDVELRCDPISGHTALYWYRQSLGQGLEFLIYFQGNSAPDKSGLPSDRFSAERTGGSVSTLTIQRTQQEDSAVYLCASSSQGGKQPQHFGDGTRLSIL.

The chain links TRBV27 to TRBJ1-1; no firm D call. This CDR3 is 15 amino acids long. Trimming shortened V by 7 bases and J by 0 bases, and 15 bases separated the two germline ends. In germline, CDR1 is MNHEY, CDR2 SMNVEV (reference sequence). The CDR3 here is CASNPVGAMNTEAFF. CDR3 nucleotide sequence: TGTGCCAGCAACCCGGTGGGCGCCATGAACACTGAAGCTTTCTTT.

This rearrangement joins TRBV5-1 to TRBJ2-2; TRBD1 agrees at 7 bases. The J segment lost 1 base and the V segment lost 4 bases, leaving 10 bases of the junction unmatched. The CDR3 is 17 amino acids. CDR1 SGHRS and CDR2 YFSETQ come from the germline V gene. CDR3 in amino acids: CASSDKQGRGNTGELFF. Here the CDR3 DNA reads TGCGCCAGCAGCGACAAACAGGGGCGCGGGAACACCGGGGAGCTGTTTTTT. The full variable domain, with the rest looked up from reference TRBV5-1 and TRBJ2-2, is KAGVTQTPRYLIKTRGQQVTLSCSPISGHRSVSWYQQTPGQGLQFLFEYFSETQRNKGNFPGRFSGRQFSNSRSEMNVSTLELGDSALYLCASSDKQGRGNTGELFFGEGSRLTVL.

The chain links TRBV27 to TRBJ1-6; possible D gene TRBD1, 5 bases. With 6 bases removed from V and 2 bases from J, the gap between germline ends came to 8 bases. The germline V gene has CDR1 MNHEY and CDR2 SMNVEV (reference sequence). The CDR3 runs 14 residues. CDR3 region: CASSDRAYNSPLHF. The CDR3 coding sequence is TGTGCCAGCAGCGACAGAGCCTATAATTCACCCCTCCACTTT.

The chain links TRBV7-8 to TRBJ2-4, with TRBD2 as a possible D gene (5 bases). Trimming removed 5 bases from V and 2 bases from J, with 16 bases in between. The CDR3 is 16 amino acids. Germline loops: CDR1 SGHVS, CDR2 FQNEAQ. As DNA, the CDR3 is TGTGCCAGCAGCCCCCCAGCCGGAGGATCCAAAAACATTCAGTACTTC. Translation gives CASSPPAGGSKNIQYF.

The chain uses TRBV9 and TRBJ2-5, with D possibly being TRBD2 (5 bases). Germline values: CDR1 SGDLS, CDR2 YYNGEE. V was trimmed by 0 bases and J by 4 bases, leaving 13 bases between them. The CDR3 runs 15 residues. CDR3: CASSVVGSDIETQYF. The CDR3 DNA is TGTGCCAGCAGCGTAGTTGGTAGCGATATAGAGACCCAGTACTTC. Complete variable domain (other parts from reference TRBV9 and TRBJ2-5): DSGVTQTPKHLITATGQRVTLRCSPRSGDLSVYWYQQSLDQGLQFLIQYYNGEERAKGNILERFSAQQFPDLHSELNLSSLELGDSALYFCASSVVGSDIETQYFGPGTRLLVL.

This chain connects TRBV7-2 to TRBJ1-5, with 7 bases matching TRBD1. The CDR3 extends over 16 amino acids. Germline loops: CDR1 SGHTA, CDR2 FQGNSA. V trimming: 5 bases; J trimming: 4 bases; junction bases outside the gene matches: 11. The CDR3 bases are TGTGCCAGCAGCGAACAGGGGACCACGGTAAATCAGCCCCAGCATTTT. Translating it yields CASSEQGTTVNQPQHF.

This chain uses TRBV7-8 with TRBJ2-5, with a possible D match to TRBD1 (5 bases). Germline loops: CDR1 SGHVS, CDR2 FQNEAQ. CDR3 size: 14 residues. The V gene lost 5 bases and the J gene lost 2 bases, with 12 bases spanning the gap. CDR3 protein: CASSRGHEQETQYF. In DNA, the CDR3 is TGTGCCAGCAGCCGCGGACACGAACAAGAGACCCAGTACTTC.

The V gene is TRBV4-1, the J gene TRBJ1-2, with D tentatively TRBD1 (6 bases). The ends were cut back, 1 base at V and 7 bases at J, with 16 bases in the middle. The CDR3 has 15 residues. Germline CDR1 and CDR2: MGHRA and YSYEKL. CDR3: CASSQVGLGGGGYTF. DNA of the CDR3: TGCGCCAGCAGCCAAGTCGGGTTGGGAGGGGGTGGCTACACCTTC.

The chain recombines TRBV5-1 with TRBJ2-2; 8 nucleotides match TRBD1. The length of the CDR3 is 17 residues. Trimming cost V 5 bases and J 2 bases; bases outside gene matches: 11. The germline CDR1 and CDR2 sequences are SGHRS and YFSETQ. Written as DNA, the CDR3 is TGCGCCAGCAGACAACAAAAAACAGGGGGTAACACCGGGGAGCTGTTTTTT. Translated, it gives CASRQQKTGGNTGELFF. The full variable domain, rest sourced from reference TRBV5-1 and TRBJ2-2, is KAGVTQTPRYLIKTRGQQVTLSCSPISGHRSVSWYQQTPGQGLQFLFEYFSETQRNKGNFPGRFSGRQFSNSRSEMNVSTLELGDSALYLCASRQQKTGGNTGELFFGEGSRLTVL.

The rearrangement joins TRBV7-2 to TRBJ2-6; D is unresolved. This CDR3 contains 17 residues. The germline CDR1 and CDR2 sequences are SGHTA and FQGNSA. Trimming took 1 base from V and 3 from J, leaving 13 bases between them. The CDR3 region is CASSLDLPTFGANVLTF. The CDR3 DNA reads TGTGCCAGCAGCTTAGATCTGCCTACGTTTGGGGCCAACGTCCTGACTTTC.

J is TRBJ1-5 and V is TRBV5-4; D possibly corresponds to TRBD1 (5 bases). The CDR3 consists of 17 residues. V was trimmed by 0 bases and J by 0 bases, leaving 13 bases between them. Per germline, CDR1 SGHNT and CDR2 YYREEE (reference sequence). The chain's CDR3 is CASSLDGGVYSNQPQHF. CDR3 in DNA: TGTGCCAGCAGCTTGGATGGAGGGGTGTATAGCAATCAGCCCCAGCATTTT. The whole variable domain, filled in from reference TRBV5-4 and TRBJ1-5, reads ETGVTQSPTHLIKTRGQQVTLRCSSQSGHNTVSWYQQALGQGPQFIFQYYREEENGRGNFPPRFSGLQFPNYSSELNVNALELDDSALYLCASSLDGGVYSNQPQHFGDGTRLSIL.

The chain links TRBV9 to TRBJ1-2; D unclear. Germline assignment: CDR1 SGDLS and CDR2 YYNGEE. The CDR3 extends over 12 amino acids. Trimming shortened V by 4 bases and J by 8 bases, and 12 bases separated the two germline ends. CDR3 nucleotide sequence: TGTGCCAGCAGCAAAGAAGCGTACGGCTACACCTTC. This codes for CASSKEAYGYTF. Variable domain in full (rest from reference TRBV9 and TRBJ1-2): DSGVTQTPKHLITATGQRVTLRCSPRSGDLSVYWYQQSLDQGLQFLIQYYNGEERAKGNILERFSAQQFPDLHSELNLSSLELGDSALYFCASSKEAYGYTFGSGTRLTVV.

This chain joins TRBV14 and TRBJ1-2; possibly TRBD1 for D (5 bases). CDR1 SGHDN and CDR2 FVKESK come from the germline V gene. V gave up 4 bases and J gave up 6 bases, with 12 bases separating them. The CDR3 runs to 13 residues. This CDR3 reads CASSPRGGDGYTF. The DNA for the CDR3 is TGTGCCAGCAGCCCCCGGGGGGGGGATGGCTACACCTTC.

This clone was seen more than once but under ten times. The CDR3 protein is CASSEGGRGNQPQHF. The CDR3, as DNA: TGTGCCAGCAGTGAAGGGGGCAGGGGCAATCAGCCCCAGCATTTT. The gene calls are TRBV2 and TRBJ1-5, with D possibly being TRBD1 (5 bases). V was shortened by 1 base and J by 2 bases, with 9 bases between the two germline ends. CDR1 and CDR2 from the germline V gene are SNHLY and FYNNEI. This CDR3 spans 15 amino acids.

The V gene is TRBV2, the J gene TRBJ1-5; 8 bases map to TRBD1. V lost 3 bases to trimming and J lost 9 bases; unmatched junction nucleotides: 16. This CDR3 has 17 residues. In germline, CDR1 is SNHLY, CDR2 FYNNEI. The CDR3 sequence is CASSDRQWGQVGLPQHF. The CDR3 region has the DNA TGTGCCAGCAGTGATAGACAGTGGGGACAGGTCGGTCTGCCCCAGCATTTT.